The T cell receptor beta chain under discussion was sequenced for a study of shared clonotypes between healthy human individuals. Researchers partitioned CD4+ cells into CD45RA+ naive and CD45RA-negative memory subsets. It was at deep level that the assay was run. Original handling: Filtering differed, since immunoSEQ gave only junction sequences and no quality scores. Data came from immunoSEQ multiplex PCR; TCRdb stores just in-frame clones and leaves some out. For V, J and clone size, that table is used; D and trimming come from the DNA. The table has 500,000 to 550,000 clones, approximately 94% seen once. V was pared by 8 bases and J by 6 bases, with 10 bases of the junction left unmatched. Germline V gives CDR1 MNHNS, CDR2 SASEGT. The CDR3 is made up of 14 amino acids.

The chain combines TRBV6-1 with TRBJ2-7, with TRBD2 matching over 10 bases. The sequenced sample was naive CD4+ T cells sorted from blood. Subset indicated: CD45RA+ positively selected. The sequence derives from a woman in her twenties or thirties in good health. CDR3 region: CASDPPLAGVEQYF. In nucleotides, the CDR3 is TGTGCCAGCGACCCCCCGCTAGCGGGAGTCGAGCAGTACTTC.